Sequencing of this T cell receptor (beta chain) was carried out in a study of beta chain features in type 1 diabetes. Study-level background: Patients and healthy donors were similar in age, gender and cell yields.

As to this clone: What it recognizes is unknown.

The germline gives CDR1 WSHSY, CDR2 SAAADI. The CDR3 length is 12 residues. Trimming took 7 bases from V and 9 from J; bases not matched to a gene: 4. Expressed TCRB transcripts were sequenced after all isolated RNA was converted to cDNA. The method was immunoSEQ multiplex PCR; TCRdb's version includes in-frame clones alone and lacks a portion of them. The data show 200,000 to 250,000 clones, over 8.5% seen once. Findings and caveats of the study: Type 1 diabetes patients showed a moderate but significant shortening of TCRB CDR3s in all four CD4+ subsets. There were fewer insertions and more deletions at the VDJ junctions of type 1 diabetes patients.

The clonotype was recovered from a woman between 18 and 29 years old in good health. Sequencing was performed on naive CD4+ T cells from blood. V usage is TRBV10-2 and J usage is TRBJ2-1; 9 nucleotides agree with TRBD1. CDR3 bases: TGCGCCAGCACCAGACAGGGGGGTGAGCAGTTCTTC. It codes for CASTRQGGEQFF.